This T cell receptor beta chain is drawn from a study of T-cell memory formation after mild COVID-19. Across the whole study: Most TCR clusters belonged to a single donor. Points from the study as a whole: Clones contracting across day 15 to 85 had a balanced CD4/CD8 profile; later expanding clones leaned CD4+. Mostly located in CM and EM were contracting CD4+ clones, with contracting CD8+ clones located in EMRA.

With 11 bases clipped from V and 3 bases from J, the junction kept 9 bases outside the gene matches. Germline V gives CDR1 SNHLY, CDR2 FYNNEI. This CDR3 contains 13 residues. This clonotype was counted only a few times. The antigen remains undetermined. cDNA libraries for TCR alpha and TCR beta, carrying sample barcodes and UMIs, came from 5'RACE with constant-segment primers. TCRdb recomputed calls from the 5' RACE reads with MiXCR, one row per CDR3 protein. In the table there are about 450,000 distinct CDR3 sequences, around 22% of which are singletons. The receptor was isolated from an adult woman who had mild COVID-19 (a few samples of this study predate the infection). Cell type and time point are not known. Sequences were obtained from PBMCs or a T cell subset sorted from them (not recorded which). The chain employs TRBV2 and TRBJ1-2; 7 nucleotides agree with TRBD1. The chain's CDR3 is CAGLQGSDYGYTF. The CDR3 nucleotides read TGTGCCGGGTTACAGGGGTCGGACTATGGCTACACCTTC.